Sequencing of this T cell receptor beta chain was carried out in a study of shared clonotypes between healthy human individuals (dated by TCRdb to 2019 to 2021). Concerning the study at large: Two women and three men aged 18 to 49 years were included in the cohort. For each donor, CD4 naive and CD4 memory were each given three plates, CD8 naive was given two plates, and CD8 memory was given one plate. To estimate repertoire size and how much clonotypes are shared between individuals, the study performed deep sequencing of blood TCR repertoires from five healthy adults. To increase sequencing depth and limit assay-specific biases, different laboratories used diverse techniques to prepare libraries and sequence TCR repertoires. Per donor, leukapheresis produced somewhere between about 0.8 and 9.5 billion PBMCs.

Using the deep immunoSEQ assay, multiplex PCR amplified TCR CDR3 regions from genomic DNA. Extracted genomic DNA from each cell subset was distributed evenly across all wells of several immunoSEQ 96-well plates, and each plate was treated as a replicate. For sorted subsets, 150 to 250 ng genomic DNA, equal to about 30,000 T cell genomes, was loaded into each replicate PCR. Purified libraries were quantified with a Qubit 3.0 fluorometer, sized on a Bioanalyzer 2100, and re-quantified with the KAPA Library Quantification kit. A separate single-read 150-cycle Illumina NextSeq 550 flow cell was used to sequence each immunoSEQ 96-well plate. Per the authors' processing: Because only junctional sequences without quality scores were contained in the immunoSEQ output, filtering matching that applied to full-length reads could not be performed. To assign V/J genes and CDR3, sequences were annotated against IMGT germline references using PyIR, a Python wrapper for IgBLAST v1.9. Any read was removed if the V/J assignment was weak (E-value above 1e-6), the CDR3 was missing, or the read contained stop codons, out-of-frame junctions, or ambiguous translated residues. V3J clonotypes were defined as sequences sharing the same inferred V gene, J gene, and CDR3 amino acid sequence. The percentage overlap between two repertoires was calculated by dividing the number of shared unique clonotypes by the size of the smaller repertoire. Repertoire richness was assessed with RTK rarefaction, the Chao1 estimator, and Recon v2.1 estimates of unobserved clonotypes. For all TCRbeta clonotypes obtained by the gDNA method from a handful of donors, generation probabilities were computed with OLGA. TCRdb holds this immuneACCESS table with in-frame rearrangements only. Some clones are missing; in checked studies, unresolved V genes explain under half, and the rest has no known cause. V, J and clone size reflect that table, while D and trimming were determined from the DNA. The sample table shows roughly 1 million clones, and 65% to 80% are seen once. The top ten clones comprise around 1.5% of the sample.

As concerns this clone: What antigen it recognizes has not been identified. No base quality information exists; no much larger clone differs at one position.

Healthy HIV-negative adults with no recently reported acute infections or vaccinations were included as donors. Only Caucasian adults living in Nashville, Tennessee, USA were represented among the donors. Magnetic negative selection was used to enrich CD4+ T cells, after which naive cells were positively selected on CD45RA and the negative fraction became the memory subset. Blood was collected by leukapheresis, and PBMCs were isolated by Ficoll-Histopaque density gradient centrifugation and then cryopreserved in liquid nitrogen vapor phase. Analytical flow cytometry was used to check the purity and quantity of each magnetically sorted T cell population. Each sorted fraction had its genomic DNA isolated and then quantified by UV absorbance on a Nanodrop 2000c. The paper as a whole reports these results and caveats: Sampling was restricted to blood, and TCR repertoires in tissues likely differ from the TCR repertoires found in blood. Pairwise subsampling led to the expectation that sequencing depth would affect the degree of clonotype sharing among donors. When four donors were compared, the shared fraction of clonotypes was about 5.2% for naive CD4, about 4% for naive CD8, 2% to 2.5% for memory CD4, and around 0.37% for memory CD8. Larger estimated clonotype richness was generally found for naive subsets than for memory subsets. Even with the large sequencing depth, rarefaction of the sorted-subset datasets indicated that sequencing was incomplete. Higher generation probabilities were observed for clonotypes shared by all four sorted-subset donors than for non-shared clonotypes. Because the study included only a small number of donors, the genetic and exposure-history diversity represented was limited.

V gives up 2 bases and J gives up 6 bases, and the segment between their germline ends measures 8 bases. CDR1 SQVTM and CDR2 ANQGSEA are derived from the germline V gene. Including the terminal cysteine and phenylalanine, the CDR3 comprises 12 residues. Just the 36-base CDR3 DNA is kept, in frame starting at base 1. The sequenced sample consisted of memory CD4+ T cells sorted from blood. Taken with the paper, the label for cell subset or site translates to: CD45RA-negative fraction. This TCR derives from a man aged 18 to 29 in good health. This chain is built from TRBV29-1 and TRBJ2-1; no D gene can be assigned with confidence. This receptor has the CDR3 CSVELLGNEQFF. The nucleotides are TGCAGCGTTGAACTATTGGGCAATGAGCAGTTCTTC.